The clone carrying this T cell receptor beta chain was seen a single time. The sample originates from a study of blood T cell repertoires in COVID-19. Study details: COVID-19 samples, acute and convalescent, were from the United States, Italy and Spain. T cells, B-cell-depleted T cells, or PBMCs supplied cDNA or gDNA.

CDR1 and CDR2 (germline): LGHDT, YNNKEL (reference sequence). The CDR3 length is 16 residues. The V gene end was trimmed by 1 base and the J gene end by 6 bases; junction bases not matched to a gene: 3. Methods used by the authors: Amplification from reference gene primers served as the basis for estimated nucleated cell counts. The assay was immunoSEQ multiplex PCR, and TCRdb's table has in-frame clones only and misses some. V and J calls plus clone size are reproduced from that table; the DNA served to infer D and trimming. The profile shows approximately 110,000 clones, about 87% of them singletons.

The source material was peripheral blood. This clonotype was obtained from a woman aged 45 to 65 with acute or convalescent COVID-19. The J gene is TRBJ1-6, the V gene TRBV3-1 (or the pseudogene TRBV3-2); 10 bases map to TRBD1. CDR3: CASSQGQGASNSPLHF. DNA for the CDR3: TGTGCCAGCAGCCAAGGACAGGGGGCCTCTAATTCACCCCTCCACTTT.